The clone carrying this TCR beta chain is labeled medium-sized. Its antigen is not identified. This record belongs to a study of neoadjuvant anti-PD-1 for oral cavity cancer. About the study: Nivolumab at 3 mg/kg was mostly given biweekly, three to four doses, pre-surgery. Patients without progression got a fourth dose around day 43.

V shed 7 bases and J shed 0 bases, with 10 bases lying between them. Looked up from germline, CDR1 is MNHNY and CDR2 is SVGAGI (reference sequence). This CDR3 is 13 amino acids long. Study-level results: Only three patients per response group were TCR-analyzed; validation needed.

This table comes from immunoSEQ multiplex PCR, and its TCRdb copy is limited to in-frame clones, with some not included. The top ten clones hold about 15% of a sample with 20,000 to 25,000 clones, under 30% of them seen once. Time point: after neoadjuvant nivolumab, at surgical resection. Cohort: HPV-negative, locally advanced oral cavity squamous cell carcinoma patients. This receptor was taken from a person aged 35-80 years with oral cavity squamous cell carcinoma. The material was tumor tissue, obtained after nivolumab (anti-PD-1) treatment. The chain is built from TRBV6-6 and TRBJ2-7; D gene unclear. CDR3 in DNA: TGTGCCAGCACCCCCACTGGCTCCTACGAGCAGTACTTC. Translating gives CASTPTGSYEQYF.